This T cell receptor beta chain was observed in a study of blood T cell repertoires in COVID-19. For the study at large: Sites in the United States, Italy and Spain provided acute and convalescent COVID-19 samples.

Sequencing was performed with immunoSEQ multiplex PCR; in TCRdb, only in-frame clones are kept and a portion is missing. The table shows 150,000 to 180,000 clones, with roughly 71% occurring only once. Germline CDR1 reads LGHNA; CDR2 reads YNFKEQ. This CDR3 is 15 amino acids long. Unmatched junction bases numbered 6, after V lost 2 bases and J lost 2 bases. This chain joins TRBV4-2 and TRBJ2-7; 7 bases align to TRBD1. Sequencing was done on a sample of peripheral blood. The TCR originated in a woman over 75 with acute or convalescent COVID-19. The CDR3 here is CASSQLSDRTYEQYF. The CDR3 DNA reads TGTGCCAGCAGCCAACTATCGGACAGGACCTACGAGCAGTACTTC.